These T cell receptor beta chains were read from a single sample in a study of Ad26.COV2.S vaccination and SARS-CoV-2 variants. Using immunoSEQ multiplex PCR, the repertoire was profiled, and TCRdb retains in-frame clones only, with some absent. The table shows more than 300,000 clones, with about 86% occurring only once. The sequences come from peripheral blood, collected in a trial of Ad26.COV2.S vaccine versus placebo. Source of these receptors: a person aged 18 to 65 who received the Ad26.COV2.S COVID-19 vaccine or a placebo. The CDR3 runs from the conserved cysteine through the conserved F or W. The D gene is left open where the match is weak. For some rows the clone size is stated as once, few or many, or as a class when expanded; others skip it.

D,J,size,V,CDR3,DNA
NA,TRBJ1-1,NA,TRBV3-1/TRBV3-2,CASSPEVLLTEAFF,TGTGCCAGCAGCCCCGAAGTGTTGCTCACTGAAGCTTTCTTT
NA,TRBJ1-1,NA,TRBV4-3,CASSQGQNTEAFF,TGCGCCAGCAGCCAAGGACAGAACACTGAAGCTTTCTTT
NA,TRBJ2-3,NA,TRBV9,CASSVTGWGDTQYF,TGTGCCAGCAGCGTAACGGGGTGGGGAGATACGCAGTATTTT
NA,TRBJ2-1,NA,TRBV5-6,CASSLALLGGEQFF,TGTGCCAGCAGCTTGGCTCTTTTGGGGGGTGAGCAGTTCTTC
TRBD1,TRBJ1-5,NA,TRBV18,CASSLGRTGNNQPQHF,TGTGCCAGCTCACTTGGCCGGACAGGGAACAATCAGCCCCAGCATTTT
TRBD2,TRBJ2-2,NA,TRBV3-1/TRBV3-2,CASSPTRGGTGELFF,TGTGCCAGCAGCCCGACCCGCGGGGGCACCGGGGAGCTGTTTTTT
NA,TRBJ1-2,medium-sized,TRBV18,CASSPAELRGYTF,TGTGCCAGCTCACCTGCGGAGCTCAGGGGCTACACCTTC
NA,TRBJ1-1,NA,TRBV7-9,CASSFRGADTEAFF,TGTGCCAGCAGCTTTAGGGGGGCCGACACTGAAGCTTTCTTT
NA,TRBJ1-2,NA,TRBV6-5,CASSPQGYGYTF,TGTGCCAGCAGTCCACAGGGATATGGCTACACCTTC
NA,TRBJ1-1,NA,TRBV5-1,CASSYSPMNTEAFF,TGCGCCAGCAGCTATAGCCCCATGAACACTGAAGCTTTCTTT
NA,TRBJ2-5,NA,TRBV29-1,CSVDWTVETQYF,TGCAGCGTTGACTGGACAGTAGAGACCCAGTACTTC
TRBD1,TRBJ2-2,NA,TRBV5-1,CASSPDRGTNTGELFF,TGCGCCAGCAGCCCCGACAGGGGCACCAACACCGGGGAGCTGTTTTTT
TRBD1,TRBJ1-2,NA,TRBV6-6,CASSHPMGQGEGSRGGYTF,TGTGCCAGCAGTCACCCTATGGGACAGGGGGAAGGGTCCAGGGGTGGCTACACCTTC
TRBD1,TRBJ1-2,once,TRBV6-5,CASGPQGDGYTF,TGTGCCAGCGGCCCGCAGGGGGATGGCTACACCTTC
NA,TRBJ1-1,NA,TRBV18,CASSPVGIGTEAFF,TGTGCCAGCTCACCAGTGGGAATAGGGACTGAAGCTTTCTTT
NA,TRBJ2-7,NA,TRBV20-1,CSAARYEQYF,TGCAGTGCTGCCCGCTACGAGCAGTACTTC
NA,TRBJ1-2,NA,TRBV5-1,CASSLAVAQGGYTF,TGCGCCAGCAGCTTGGCCGTCGCACAGGGTGGCTACACCTTC
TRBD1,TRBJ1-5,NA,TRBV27,CASSSFPGQGIQPQHF,TGTGCCAGCAGTTCGTTTCCGGGACAGGGGATTCAGCCCCAGCATTTT
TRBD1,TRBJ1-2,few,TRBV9,CASSLTVWDRGNYGYTF,TGTGCCAGCAGCCTTACGGTGTGGGACAGGGGTAACTATGGCTACACCTTC
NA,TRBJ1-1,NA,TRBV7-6,CASSLQTGNTEAFF,TGTGCCAGCAGCCTTCAGACAGGGAACACTGAAGCTTTCTTT
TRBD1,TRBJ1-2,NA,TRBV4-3,CASSPRQGRGYTF,TGCGCCAGCAGCCCCCGACAGGGACGAGGCTACACCTTC
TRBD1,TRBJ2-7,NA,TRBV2,CASSERGQGARDF,TGTGCCAGCAGCGAACGGGGACAGGGGGCGCGGGACTTC
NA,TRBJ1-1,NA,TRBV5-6,CASSLGVNTEAFF,TGTGCCAGCAGCTTGGGTGTGAACACTGAAGCTTTCTTT
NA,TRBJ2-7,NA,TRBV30,CAWSVLYPMAGGEQYF,TGTGCCTGGAGTGTACTATACCCTATGGCTGGGGGGGAGCAGTACTTC
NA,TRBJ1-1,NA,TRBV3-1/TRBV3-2,CASSQGGANTEAFF,TGTGCCAGCAGCCAAGGTGGGGCTAACACTGAAGCTTTCTTT
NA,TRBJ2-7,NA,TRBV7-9,CASSLGTYEQYF,TGTGCCAGCAGCTTAGGGACCTACGAGCAGTACTTC
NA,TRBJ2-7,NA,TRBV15,CATSRGVRGRLYEQYF,TGTGCCACCAGCAGAGGTGTGAGGGGCCGCCTCTACGAGCAGTACTTC
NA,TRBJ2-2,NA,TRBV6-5,CASRNRASAGELFF,TGTGCCAGCAGGAACCGGGCCTCGGCCGGGGAGCTGTTTTTT
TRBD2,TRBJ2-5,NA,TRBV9,CASSGAASGRETQYF,TGTGCCAGCAGCGGGGCGGCTAGCGGGAGGGAGACCCAGTACTTC
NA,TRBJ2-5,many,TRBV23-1,CASSQTWGFVDRSKETQYF,TGCGCCAGCAGTCAGACTTGGGGGTTTGTCGACAGGAGCAAAGAGACCCAGTACTTC
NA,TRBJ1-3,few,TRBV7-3,CASSSDSGNTIYF,TGTGCCAGCAGCTCCGACTCTGGAAACACCATATATTTT
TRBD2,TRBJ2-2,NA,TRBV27,CASRPGLAGAVNTGELFF,TGTGCCAGCAGGCCGGGACTAGCGGGGGCCGTGAACACCGGGGAGCTGTTTTTT
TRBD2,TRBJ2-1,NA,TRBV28,CASSLIGGSGGDNEQFF,TGTGCCAGCAGTTTAATTGGTGGTAGCGGGGGAGACAATGAGCAGTTCTTC
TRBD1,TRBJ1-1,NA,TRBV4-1,CASSQVSYGTARNTEAFF,TGCGCCAGCAGCCAAGTCTCATACGGGACAGCTAGGAACACTGAAGCTTTCTTT
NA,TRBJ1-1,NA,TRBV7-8,CASSRQVEAFF,TGTGCCAGCAGCCGACAGGTGGAAGCTTTCTTT
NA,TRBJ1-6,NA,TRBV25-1,CASSESGIKPNSPLHF,TGTGCCAGCAGTGAATCAGGGATAAAGCCCAATTCACCCCTCCACTTT
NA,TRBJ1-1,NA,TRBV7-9,CASRPTSNTEAFF,TGTGCCAGCAGGCCCACATCCAACACTGAAGCTTTCTTT
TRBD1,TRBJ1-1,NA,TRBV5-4,CASTSGNRQGGNTEAFF,TGTGCCAGCACCTCCGGGAATCGACAGGGGGGGAACACTGAAGCTTTCTTT
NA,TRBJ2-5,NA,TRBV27,CASSLSFGSGLRETQYF,TGTGCCAGCAGTTTATCGTTTGGGAGCGGACTCCGGGAGACCCAGTACTTC
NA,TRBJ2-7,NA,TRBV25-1,CATSRWGEQYF,TGTGCCACCTCAAGGTGGGGCGAGCAGTACTTC
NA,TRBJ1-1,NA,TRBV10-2,CASSESRVGYAEAFF,TGCGCCAGCAGTGAGTCAAGGGTCGGGTACGCTGAAGCTTTCTTT
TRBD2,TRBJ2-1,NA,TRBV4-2,CASSQSPGTSGGAFGHEQFF,TGTGCCAGCAGCCAATCCCCCGGTACTAGCGGGGGGGCCTTTGGCCATGAGCAGTTCTTC
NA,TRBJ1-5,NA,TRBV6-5,CASRTDTYSNQPQHF,TGTGCCAGCAGAACCGACACATATAGCAATCAGCCCCAGCATTTT
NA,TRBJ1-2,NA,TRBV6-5,CASSYDTRQTNYGYTF,TGTGCCAGCAGTTACGATACCCGACAGACCAACTATGGCTACACCTTC
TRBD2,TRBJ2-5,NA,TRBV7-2,CASRTSGGARTQYF,TGTGCCAGCAGGACTAGCGGGGGGGCCAGGACCCAGTACTTC
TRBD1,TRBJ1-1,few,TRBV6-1,CASSEAQGVNTEAFF,TGTGCCAGCAGTGAAGCGCAGGGGGTGAACACTGAAGCTTTCTTT
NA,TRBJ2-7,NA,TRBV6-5,CASTSTVPSYEQYF,TGTGCCAGCACCTCAACGGTCCCCTCCTACGAGCAGTACTTC
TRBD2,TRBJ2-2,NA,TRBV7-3,CASSFASGGRGTGELFF,TGTGCCAGCAGCTTCGCTAGCGGGGGGCGGGGGACCGGGGAGCTGTTTTTT
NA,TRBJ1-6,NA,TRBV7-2,CASSHWASRDSPLHF,TGTGCCAGCAGCCACTGGGCCTCCAGGGATTCACCCCTCCACTTT
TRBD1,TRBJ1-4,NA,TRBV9,CASSVPHRQGLEKLFF,TGTGCCAGCAGCGTTCCCCACCGACAGGGACTAGAAAAACTGTTTTTT